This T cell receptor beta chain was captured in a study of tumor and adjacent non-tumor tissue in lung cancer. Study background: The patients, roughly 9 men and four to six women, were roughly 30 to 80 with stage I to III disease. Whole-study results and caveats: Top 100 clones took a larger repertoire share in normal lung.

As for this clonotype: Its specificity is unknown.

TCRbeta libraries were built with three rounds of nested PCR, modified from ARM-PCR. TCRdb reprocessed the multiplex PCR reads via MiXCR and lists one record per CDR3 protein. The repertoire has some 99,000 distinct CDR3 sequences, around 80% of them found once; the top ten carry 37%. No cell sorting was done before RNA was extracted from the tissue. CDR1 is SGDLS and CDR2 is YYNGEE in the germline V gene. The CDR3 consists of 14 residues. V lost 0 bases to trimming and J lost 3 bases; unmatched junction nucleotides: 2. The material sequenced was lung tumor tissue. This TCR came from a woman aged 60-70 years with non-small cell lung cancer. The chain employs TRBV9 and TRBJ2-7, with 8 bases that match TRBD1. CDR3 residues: CASSVGDRGYEQYF. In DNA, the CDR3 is TGTGCCAGCAGCGTAGGAGACAGGGGCTACGAGCAGTACTTC.